This entry concerns a single T cell receptor beta chain. This clonotype was recorded a few times. No cognate antigen has been identified for it. Base qualities are not recorded, but no much larger clone differs from it by a single base. These data belong to a study of T-cell reconstitution after alpha-beta-depleted transplantation in children (dated by TCRdb to 2015 to 2016). In the study overall: Using TCR repertoire profiling, the study followed T-cell immune reconstitution in a quantitative way in children after TCRalphabeta/CD19-depleted allogeneic hematopoietic cell transplantation.

Library construction relied on PCR. Reads for this sample came from an Illumina HiSeq 2500. Molecular barcoding was employed in the preparation of TCR libraries, with unique molecular identifiers being used to normalize TCRbeta repertoire quantification. Clones were called with MiXCR by TCRdb after fastp trimmed the public reads at Q25, and only in-frame beta chains were retained. All rows with the same CDR3 protein become a single entry with the most common DNA and genes. The sample contains a few hundred thousand distinct CDR3 sequences, about 9.3% of them found a single time. The ten most abundant clones make up around 2.4% of the sample. Between the V and J ends, shortened by 0 bases and 7 bases respectively, the junction contains 12 bases. Counted from cysteine to phenylalanine, this CDR3 has 14 amino acids. The retained sequence is limited to the CDR3, 42 bases, with the frame set at the first base. CDR1 and CDR2, looked up from the germline V gene, are SGDLS and YYNGEE.

The receptor's source is a human donor who donated a stem cell graft to a child with acute lymphoblastic leukemia. The starting material was PBMCs from the stem cell graft donor, obtained from the stem cell graft. The chain is made from TRBV9 and TRBJ2-3, and TRBD2 may be the D gene, going by 6 matching bases. The DNA is as follows: TGTGCCAGCAGCGTAGAAACTAGCATGAATACGCAGTATTTT. The translation is CASSVETSMNTQYF.